This T cell receptor (beta chain) derives from a study of OX40 agonist ivuxolimab in advanced cancers. Broader study findings: CD4+ and CD8+ blood T cells expanded clonally by week 6 at 0.1 to 3.0 mg/kg. Average numbers of expanded clones were greater in CD8+ T cells than in CD4+.

TCRdb keeps only in-frame clones here, not all; method: immunoSEQ multiplex PCR. The sample holds about 38,000 clones, 87% seen once. The junction had 8 bases not matched to a gene; V was cut back by 4 bases and J by 5 bases. The CDR3 consists of 15 residues. Germline CDR1 SGHAT, CDR2 FQNNGV. As to this clone: The antigen is unknown.

The sequence derives from an adult with an advanced solid tumor such as melanoma, head and neck, liver or kidney cancer. The V gene is TRBV11-2, the J gene TRBJ1-2, with TRBD1 matching 9 bases. Sequencing used CD4+ or CD8+ T cells sorted from blood, obtained in a trial of the OX40 agonist ivuxolimab. The CDR3 sequence: CASSSGQGPGYGYTF. The CDR3 nucleotides are TGTGCCAGCAGCTCGGGACAGGGACCTGGGTATGGCTACACCTTC.